This TCR beta chain was observed in a study of T cell responses to AZD1222 COVID-19 vaccine. Broader study findings: CD4 TCRs associated with vaccination spanned spike, dominating at 160-218 and 743-854. Spike-specific TCR breadth and depth grew following two AZD1222 doses. Only six individuals given AZD1222 were seropositive at baseline.

The method was immunoSEQ multiplex PCR; TCRdb's version includes in-frame clones alone and lacks a portion of them. Of under 150,000 clones detected, roughly 91% appear once; the ten largest clones hold around 10%. In regard to this clone: The antigen is unknown.

This CDR3 contains 16 residues. Germline CDR1 and CDR2: MNHEY and SVGAGI. V shed 3 bases, J shed 0 bases, and the junction held 4 bases outside the gene matches. Sequenced material: peripheral blood, taken on day 0 of MenACWY control vaccination. This chain joins TRBV6-5 and TRBJ2-7, with 11 bases fitting TRBD2. The sequence came from an adult in good health. CDR3 in amino acids: CASSYTTSGVSYEQYF. The CDR3 nucleotides read TGTGCCAGCAGTTATACGACTAGCGGGGTCTCCTACGAGCAGTACTTC.